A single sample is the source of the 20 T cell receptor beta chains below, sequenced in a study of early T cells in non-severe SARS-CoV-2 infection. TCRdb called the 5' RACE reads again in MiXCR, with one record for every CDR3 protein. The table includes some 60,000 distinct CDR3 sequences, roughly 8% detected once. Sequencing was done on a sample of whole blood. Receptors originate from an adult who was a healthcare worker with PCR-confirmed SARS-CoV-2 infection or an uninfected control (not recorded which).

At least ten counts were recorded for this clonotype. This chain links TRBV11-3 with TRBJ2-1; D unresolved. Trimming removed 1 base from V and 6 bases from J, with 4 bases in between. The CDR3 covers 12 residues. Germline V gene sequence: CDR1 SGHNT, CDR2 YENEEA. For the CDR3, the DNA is TGTGCCAGCAGCTTAGTCTTCAATGAGCAGTTCTTC. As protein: CASSLVFNEQFF.

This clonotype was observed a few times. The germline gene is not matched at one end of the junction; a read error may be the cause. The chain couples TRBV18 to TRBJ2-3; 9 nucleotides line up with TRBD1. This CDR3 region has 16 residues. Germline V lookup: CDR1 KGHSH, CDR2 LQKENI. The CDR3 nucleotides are TGTGTCAGCTCACTCACAGGGGGCTATTACACAGATACGCAGTATTTT. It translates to CVSSLTGGYYTDTQYF.

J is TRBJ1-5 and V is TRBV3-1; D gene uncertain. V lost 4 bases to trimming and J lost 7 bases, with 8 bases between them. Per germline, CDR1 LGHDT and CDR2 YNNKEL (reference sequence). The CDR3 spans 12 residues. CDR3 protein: CASSLRGQPQHF. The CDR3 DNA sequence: TGTGCCAGCAGCCTCCGCGGGCAGCCCCAGCATTTT.

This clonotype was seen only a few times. CDR3 region: CSVQRQSYNEQFF. The CDR3 DNA reads as TGCAGCGTTCAAAGGCAGAGTTACAATGAGCAGTTCTTC. The chain joins TRBV29-1 to TRBJ2-1; no clear D gene. Germline V gene data show CDR1 as SQVTM and CDR2 as ANQGSEA. The germline V and J ends were trimmed by 5 bases and 4 bases, with 12 bases remaining between them. The CDR3 runs 13 residues.

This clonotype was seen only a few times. The CDR3 DNA sequence: TGTGCCAGCTCACCAAGGGAGAACACCGGGGAGCTGTTTTTT. This encodes CASSPRENTGELFF. This chain joins TRBV18 and TRBJ2-2; D not resolved. The CDR3 is made up of 14 amino acids. Trimming shortened V by 2 bases and J by 1 base, and 5 bases separated the two germline ends. Germline V gene data show CDR1 as KGHSH and CDR2 as LQKENI.

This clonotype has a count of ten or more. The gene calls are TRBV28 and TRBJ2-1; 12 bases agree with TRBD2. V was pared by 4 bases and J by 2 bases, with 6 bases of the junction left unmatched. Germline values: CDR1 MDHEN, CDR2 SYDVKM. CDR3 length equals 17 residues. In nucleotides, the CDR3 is TGTGCCAGCAGTTCGACACTAGCGGGAGGACCCTACAATGAGCAGTTCTTC. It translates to CASSSTLAGGPYNEQFF.

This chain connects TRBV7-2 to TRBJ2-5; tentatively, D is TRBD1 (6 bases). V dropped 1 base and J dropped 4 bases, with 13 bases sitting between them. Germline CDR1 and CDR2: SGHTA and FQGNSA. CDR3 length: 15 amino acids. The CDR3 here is CASSLVGAEGETQYF. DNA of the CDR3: TGTGCCAGCAGCTTAGTGGGGGCGGAAGGAGAGACCCAGTACTTC. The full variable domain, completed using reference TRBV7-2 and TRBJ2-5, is GAGVSQSPSNKVTEKGKDVELRCDPISGHTALYWYRQSLGQGLEFLIYFQGNSAPDKSGLPSDRFSAERTGGSVSTLTIQRTQQEDSAVYLCASSLVGAEGETQYFGPGTRLLVL.

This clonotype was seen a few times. CDR3 DNA sequence: TGCAGCGTTGAAAAGCGGTCCTATCGGGGCACTGAAGCTTTCTTT. This sequence encodes CSVEKRSYRGTEAFF. The J gene is TRBJ1-1, the V gene TRBV29-1, with no clear D. V was clipped by 2 bases and J by 4 bases, with 17 bases between them. Per the germline V gene, CDR1 is SQVTM and CDR2 is ANQGSEA. The CDR3 has 15 amino acids.

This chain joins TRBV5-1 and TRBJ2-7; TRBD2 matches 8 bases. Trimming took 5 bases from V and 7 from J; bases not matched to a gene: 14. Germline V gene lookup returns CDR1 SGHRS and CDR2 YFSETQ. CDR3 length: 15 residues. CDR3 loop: CASSDPGLESHEQYF. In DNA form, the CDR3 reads TGCGCCAGCAGTGACCCGGGACTAGAATCCCATGAGCAGTACTTC.

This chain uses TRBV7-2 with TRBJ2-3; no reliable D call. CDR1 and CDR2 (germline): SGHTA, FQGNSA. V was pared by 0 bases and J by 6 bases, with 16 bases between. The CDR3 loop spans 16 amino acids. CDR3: CASSLALVLYADTQYF. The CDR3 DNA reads TGTGCCAGCAGCTTAGCGCTTGTTCTATATGCGGATACGCAGTATTTT.

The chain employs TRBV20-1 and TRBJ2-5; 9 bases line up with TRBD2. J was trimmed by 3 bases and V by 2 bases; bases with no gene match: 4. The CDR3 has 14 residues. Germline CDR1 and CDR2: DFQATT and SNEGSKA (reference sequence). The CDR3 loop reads CSARPGLAKETQYF. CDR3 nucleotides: TGCAGTGCTAGACCGGGACTAGCAAAAGAGACCCAGTACTTC.

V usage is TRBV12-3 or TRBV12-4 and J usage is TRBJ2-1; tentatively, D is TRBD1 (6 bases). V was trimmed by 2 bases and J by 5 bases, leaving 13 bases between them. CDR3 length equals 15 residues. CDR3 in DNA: TGTGCCAGCAGTTTAAGGACAGTTTCCGACAATGAGCAGTTCTTC. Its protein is CASSLRTVSDNEQFF.

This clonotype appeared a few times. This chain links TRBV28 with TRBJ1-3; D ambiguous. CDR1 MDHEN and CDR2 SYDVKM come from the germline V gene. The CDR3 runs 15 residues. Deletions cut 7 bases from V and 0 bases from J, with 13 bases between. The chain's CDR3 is CASTLDFLSGNTIYF. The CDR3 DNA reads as TGTGCCAGCACCCTGGACTTTCTCTCTGGAAACACCATATATTTT.

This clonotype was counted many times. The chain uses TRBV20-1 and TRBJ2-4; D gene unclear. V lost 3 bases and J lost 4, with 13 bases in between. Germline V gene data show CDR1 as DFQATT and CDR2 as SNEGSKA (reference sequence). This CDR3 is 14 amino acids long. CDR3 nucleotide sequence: TGCAGTGCTAGCTCTACCGGATTGAAAAACATTCAGTACTTC. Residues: CSASSTGLKNIQYF.

The chain's CDR3 is CASSPLVPGDLTDTQYF. CDR3 bases: TGTGCCAGCAGTCCCCTAGTCCCGGGCGATCTCACAGATACGCAGTATTTT. The V and J genes are TRBV28 and TRBJ2-3; D unresolved. V was pared by 5 bases and J by 2 bases, with 20 bases between. The CDR3 totals 17 residues. Germline CDR1 MDHEN, CDR2 SYDVKM.

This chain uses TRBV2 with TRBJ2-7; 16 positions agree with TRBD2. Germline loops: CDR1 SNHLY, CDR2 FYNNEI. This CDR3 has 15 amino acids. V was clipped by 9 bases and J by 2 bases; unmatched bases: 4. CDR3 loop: CARGTSGRATYEQYF. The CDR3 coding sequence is TGTGCCAGAGGGACTAGCGGGAGGGCGACCTACGAGCAGTACTTC.

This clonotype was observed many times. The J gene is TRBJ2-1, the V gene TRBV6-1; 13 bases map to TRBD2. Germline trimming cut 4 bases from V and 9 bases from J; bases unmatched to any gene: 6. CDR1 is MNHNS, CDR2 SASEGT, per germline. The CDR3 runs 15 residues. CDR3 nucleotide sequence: TGTGCCAGCAGTGTTACTAGCGGGAGGGTAAGTGAGCAGTTCTTC. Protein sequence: CASSVTSGRVSEQFF.

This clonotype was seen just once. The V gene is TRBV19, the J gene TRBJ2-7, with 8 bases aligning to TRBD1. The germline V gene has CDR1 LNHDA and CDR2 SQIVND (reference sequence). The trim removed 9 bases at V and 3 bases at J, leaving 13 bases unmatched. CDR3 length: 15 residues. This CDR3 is CARSAGTGGFYEQYF. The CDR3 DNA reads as TGTGCCAGAAGTGCGGGGACAGGCGGCTTCTACGAGCAGTACTTC.

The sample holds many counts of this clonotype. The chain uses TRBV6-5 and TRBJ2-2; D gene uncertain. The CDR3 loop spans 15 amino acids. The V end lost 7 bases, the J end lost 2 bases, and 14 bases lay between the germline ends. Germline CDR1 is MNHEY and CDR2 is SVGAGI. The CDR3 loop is CASIPSLGNTGELFF. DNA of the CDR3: TGTGCCAGCATTCCAAGTTTAGGCAACACCGGGGAGCTGTTTTTT.

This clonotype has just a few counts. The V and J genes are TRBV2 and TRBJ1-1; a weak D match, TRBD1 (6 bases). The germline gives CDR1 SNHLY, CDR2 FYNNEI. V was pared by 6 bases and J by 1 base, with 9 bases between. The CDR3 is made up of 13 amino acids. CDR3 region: CASSRGGNTEAFF. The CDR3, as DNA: TGTGCCAGCAGCAGAGGGGGGAACACTGAAGCTTTCTTT.